This is a list of T cell receptor beta chains from one sample in a study of blood T cell repertoires in COVID-19. Sequencing used immunoSEQ multiplex PCR; TCRdb keeps in-frame clones, though not all of them. The data show 240,000 or so clones, under 85% seen once. The source material was peripheral blood. The receptor source for this set is a man under 40 who had recovered from COVID-19. Both conserved end residues are part of each CDR3. A D gene is named only where the DNA matches it firmly. Only part of the rows carry a size: once, few, many, or a class if the clone is expanded.

TRBJ2-3 - - 14 TRBV19 TGTGCCAGTAGTATCATCGGGGGCACAGATACGCAGTATTTT CASSIIGGTDTQYF
TRBJ2-7 TRBD1 once 14 TRBV10-3 TGTGCCATCAGTGCGGGACAGGGTGATTACGAGCAGTACTTC CAISAGQGDYEQYF
TRBJ2-3 - - 15 TRBV4-1 TGCGCCAGCAGCCAAGAGGGCAGGGGCACAGATACGCAGTATTTT CASSQEGRGTDTQYF
TRBJ1-3 TRBD1 - 15 TRBV2 TGTGCCAGCAGTGAGTCGACAGGGTCTGGAAACACCATATATTTT CASSESTGSGNTIYF
TRBJ2-1 TRBD1 once 15 TRBV7-6 TGTGCCAGCAGCGTCGGGACAGGGCCTCCCAATGAGCAGTTCTTC CASSVGTGPPNEQFF
TRBJ2-7 - - 14 TRBV7-6 TGTGCCAGCAGCGGCCGGACAGACACCTACGAGCAGTACTTC CASSGRTDTYEQYF
TRBJ1-1 - - 13 TRBV28 TGTGCCAGCTTTGGCCGAACAGAGACTGAAGCTTTCTTT CASFGRTETEAFF
TRBJ1-3 TRBD1 - 15 TRBV7-6 TGTGCCAGCAGCGACAGGGCTATGGATCGAAACACCATATATTTT CASSDRAMDRNTIYF
TRBJ2-3 - - 15 TRBV5-1 TGCGCCAGCAGCAAAGAAGGACACAGCACAGATACGCAGTATTTT CASSKEGHSTDTQYF
TRBJ2-6 - - 15 TRBV27 TGTGCCAGCGCCACTAGGGACTCTGGGGCCAACGTCCTGACTTTC CASATRDSGANVLTF
TRBJ2-3 - - 15 TRBV6-5 TGTGCCAGCAGCATTCAGGGTTCTAGCACAGATACGCAGTATTTT CASSIQGSSTDTQYF
TRBJ2-5 - - 14 TRBV7-8 TGTGCCAGCAGCCCTACTCGGGTAGTAGAGACCCAGTACTTC CASSPTRVVETQYF
TRBJ2-1 - - 11 TRBV20-1 TGCAGTGCTCTCCAGGGGGGTGAGCAGTTCTTC CSALQGGEQFF
TRBJ2-1 TRBD2 - 16 TRBV3-1/TRBV3-2 TGTGCCAGCAGCCAAAGACTAGCGGGGGGGAACAATGAGCAGTTCTTC CASSQRLAGGNNEQFF
TRBJ2-1 - - 15 TRBV9 TGTGCCAGCAGCCCCCCCCCAGGGGTCTACAATGAGCAGTTCTTC CASSPPPGVYNEQFF
TRBJ2-2 TRBD1 - 17 TRBV4-1 TGCGCCAGCAGCCAGTTCCCGGGACAGGCGAACACCGGGGAGCTGTTTTTT CASSQFPGQANTGELFF
TRBJ1-2 - - 13 TRBV7-2 TGTGCCAGCGTTTTCGGCAGGGATGATGGCTACACCTTC CASVFGRDDGYTF
TRBJ1-5 - - 14 TRBV6-5 TGTGCCAGTTGTTTCGGGACATCTAATCAGCCCCAGCATTTT CASCFGTSNQPQHF
TRBJ1-2 TRBD1 - 16 TRBV7-9 TGTGCCAGCAGCGACTACTCAGGACAGGGTTCCTATGGCTACACCTTC CASSDYSGQGSYGYTF
TRBJ1-1 - - 13 TRBV11-2 TGTGCCAGCAGCTATTCAGGGGATACTGAAGCTTTCTTT CASSYSGDTEAFF
TRBJ2-2 - once 13 TRBV2 TGTGCCAGCAGTGAGGGAGGCACCGGGGAGCTGTTTTTT CASSEGGTGELFF
TRBJ2-1 TRBD1 - 13 TRBV6-5 TGTGCCAGCAGACAGGGGTTATACAATGAGCAGTTCTTC CASRQGLYNEQFF
TRBJ2-5 - - 14 TRBV7-8 TGTGCCAGCAGCTTAGCCCAGGTTCGGGGGACCCAGTACTTC CASSLAQVRGTQYF
TRBJ2-2 - - 14 TRBV5-1 TGCGCCAGCGGCAGGGTCCTTCGCACCGGGGAGCTGTTTTTT CASGRVLRTGELFF
TRBJ2-1 TRBD2 - 14 TRBV2 TGTGCCAGCAGTGGTAGCGGGGGGGGAAATGAGCAGTTCTTC CASSGSGGGNEQFF
TRBJ2-5 TRBD1 - 11 TRBV5-6 TGTGCCAGCAGCTTCTTAGGGGGCATCTACTTC CASSFLGGIYF
TRBJ1-5 - - 14 TRBV10-3 TGTGCCATCAGTGACGGGGATGACAATCAGCCCCAGCATTTT CAISDGDDNQPQHF